The clone carrying this T cell receptor (beta chain) was seen a few times. Its antigen remains unidentified. Trimming pared 2 bases from V and 9 bases from J, leaving 12 bases between. The CDR3 length is 13 residues. Germline assignment: CDR1 SGHKS and CDR2 YYEKEE (reference sequence). The data originate from a study of T cells after yellow fever vaccination. About the study: Each low-cell-number fraction was prepared by means of SMART-Seq v4 Ultra Low Input.

Whole-study findings and limits: The booster response re-showed most primary clones: 96% CD4, approximately 90% CD8. Peaking faster, on day 5 versus 15, the secondary response was nonetheless weaker.

Production of TCR cDNA was by 5'RACE template switching, which also added a universal primer site and UMIs. TCRdb independently ran MiXCR on the 5' RACE reads; one entry per CDR3 protein. The sample has just under 600,000 distinct CDR3 sequences; approximately 13% are singletons. Sample: PBMCs, taken on the day of the yellow fever booster vaccination. The chain recombines TRBV5-5 with TRBJ2-1, with unresolved D. The clonotype originates from a man under 40 who received the YFV17D yellow fever vaccine. The CDR3 region is CASSFEKEAEQFF. CDR3 in DNA: TGTGCCAGCAGCTTCGAGAAGGAAGCTGAGCAGTTCTTC.